The 17 T cell receptor beta chains in this list originate from one sample, sequenced in a study of regulatory T cells in long-lasting Graves disease. According to the study, TCR beta libraries were built with iRepertoire HTBI primers and CDR3-region Arm-PCR. MiXCR, applied by TCRdb to the multiplex PCR reads, yields one record per CDR3 protein. The top ten hold 20% to 25% of the sample, which has about 440,000 distinct CDR3 sequences, around 15% seen once. Time point in this sample: newly diagnosed GD, antithyroid drugs for less than 3 months. Generation of the TCR library employed RNA extracted from PBMCs. This sample also appeared in a second study, on T cells in Graves' hyperthyroidism and ophthalmopathy.

The starting material was peripheral blood mononuclear cells (PBMCs), obtained at new diagnosis, from a patient treated with antithyroid drugs. The origin of the receptors is a young woman with Graves disease.

This chain joins TRBV20-1 and TRBJ2-7; D unclear. There are 16 residues in the CDR3. Per germline, CDR1 DFQATT and CDR2 SNEGSKA (reference sequence). V was pared by 6 bases and J by 3 bases, with 24 bases between. The CDR3 coding sequence is TGCAGTGCAACCCCGCTACAAAGGAGCACCCTCTACGAGCAGTACTTC. Translation gives CSATPLQRSTLYEQYF.

This clonotype was picked up many times. The chain joins TRBV6-1 to TRBJ2-1, with D hard to call. Per the germline V gene, CDR1 is MNHNS and CDR2 is SASEGT. The V end was cut by 8 bases, the J end by 5 bases, with 16 bases between. The CDR3 totals 14 residues. The CDR3 loop is CASEVFPRDNEQFF. Here the CDR3 DNA reads TGTGCCAGCGAGGTTTTCCCACGTGACAATGAGCAGTTCTTC.

CDR3 loop: CASSPIPSGRFYEQFF. The CDR3 DNA reads TGTGCCAGCTCACCTATTCCTAGCGGGAGGTTCTATGAGCAGTTCTTC. The rearrangement uses TRBV18 and TRBJ2-1; TRBD2 agrees at 11 bases. V trimming: 3 bases; J trimming: 8 bases; junction bases outside the gene matches: 9. The V gene's germline CDR1 is KGHSH and CDR2 LQKENI. This CDR3 is 16 amino acids long.

This clonotype has just a few counts. The genes are TRBV3-1 and TRBJ2-7; D uncertain. This CDR3 comprises 14 residues. V was cut by 1 base and J by 0 bases, with 7 bases left in between. Germline V gives CDR1 LGHDT, CDR2 YNNKEL (reference sequence). The CDR3 here is CASSQVLASYEQYF. In DNA, the CDR3 is TGTGCCAGCAGCCAAGTGTTAGCCTCCTACGAGCAGTACTTC.

The chain employs TRBV30 and TRBJ2-1; D is undetermined. Germline V CDR1 and CDR2: GTSNPN, SVGIG (reference sequence). Trimming cost V 0 bases and J 7 bases, with 13 bases left between them. CDR3 length equals 14 residues. CDR3 nucleotides: TGTGCCTGGAGTGTAGGTGTTTATTTGAATGAGCAGTTCTTC. Translating gives CAWSVGVYLNEQFF.

The chain carries TRBV29-1 and TRBJ2-2; 7 bases align to TRBD2. The germline V gene encodes CDR1 SQVTM and CDR2 ANQGSEA. The CDR3 extends over 14 amino acids. Here the CDR3 reads CSTRAGVNTGELFF. CDR3 DNA: TGCAGTACTCGTGCGGGAGTGAACACCGGGGAGCTGTTTTTT.

Of note for this clonotype: This may arise from a read error, as a much more abundant clone is one base away. The chain carries TRBV13 and TRBJ2-7; D is perhaps TRBD1 (5 bases). In germline, CDR1 is PRHDT, CDR2 FYEKMQ (reference sequence). The CDR3 extends over 14 amino acids. V lost 4 bases to trimming and J lost 5 bases, with 15 bases between them. CDR3 protein: CASSSDSLKNEQYF. The DNA for the CDR3 is TGTGCCAGCAGCTCAGACAGTTTAAAAAACGAGCAGTACTTC.

This clonotype was detected many times. The J gene is TRBJ2-5, the V gene TRBV6-1, with D possibly called TRBD1 or TRBD2 (5 bases each). Trimming took 7 bases from V and 2 from J, leaving 17 bases between them. CDR1 is MNHNS and CDR2 is SASEGT in the germline V gene. The CDR3 loop spans 15 amino acids. The CDR3 coding sequence is TGTGCCAGCAACCAAGGGACCACTTCACAAGAGACCCAGTACTTC. Encoded protein: CASNQGTTSQETQYF.

This clonotype has a count of ten or more. V and J are TRBV20-1 and TRBJ2-1; the match to TRBD2 covers 11 bases. The germline CDR1 and CDR2 sequences are DFQATT and SNEGSKA (reference sequence). Trimming took 3 bases from V and 9 from J; bases not matched to a gene: 7. This CDR3 comprises 14 residues. CDR3 DNA: TGCAGTGCTAGCACTAGCGGGAGATCATTTGAGCAGTTCTTC. Protein product: CSASTSGRSFEQFF.

This clonotype was detected a few times. A much larger clone lies one base from this, so it may be a read error. J is TRBJ2-5 and V is TRBV2; D remains ambiguous. The J call may be faulty, since TRBJ2-1 better matches the DNA end. From germline, CDR1 is SNHLY and CDR2 FYNNEI. The CDR3 runs 13 residues. CDR3 bases: TGTGCCAGCAGTGGTCGGGCCGACAATGAGCAGTTCTTC. Its protein product is CASSGRADNEQFF.

Ten or more counts support this clonotype. The chain has TRBV7-2 and TRBJ2-3, with 8 bases that match TRBD2. J gave up 1 base and V 5 bases, and 2 bases lay outside the gene matches. CDR1 is SGHTA and CDR2 is FQGNSA in the germline V gene. This CDR3 region has 14 residues. In DNA form, the CDR3 reads TGTGCCAGCAGCCAAGCGGGAGGCACAGATACGCAGTATTTT. Amino acid sequence: CASSQAGGTDTQYF.

The DNA for the CDR3 is TGTGCCAGCAGCCAACGGCCAGGGTTGAACACTGAAGCTTTCTTT. It specifies CASSQRPGLNTEAFF. V usage is TRBV7-9 and J usage is TRBJ1-1, with D possibly TRBD1 on 5 matching bases. V gave up 5 bases and J gave up 0 bases, with 13 bases separating them. Germline-derived CDR1 and CDR2 are SEHNR and FQNEAQ (reference sequence). CDR3 length: 15 amino acids.

This clonotype was seen many times. The chain is built from TRBV18 and TRBJ1-1; D unclear. The CDR3 is made up of 13 amino acids. The germline V gene has CDR1 KGHSH and CDR2 LQKENI. V shed 5 bases and J shed 1 base, with 8 bases lying between them. CDR3 coding DNA: TGTGCCAGCTCAACCAACACGAACACTGAAGCTTTCTTT. This translates into CASSTNTNTEAFF.

The gene calls are TRBV19 and TRBJ1-1; D is unresolved. Trimming cost V 5 bases and J 2 bases, with 12 bases left between them. CDR1 is LNHDA and CDR2 is SQIVND in the germline V gene (reference sequence). This CDR3 has 14 residues. This chain's CDR3 is CASSFPTDNTEAFF. In DNA form, the CDR3 reads TGTGCCAGTAGTTTCCCCACCGACAACACTGAAGCTTTCTTT.

The chain is built from TRBV9 and TRBJ2-1; D uncertain. The CDR3 is made up of 12 amino acids. V was pared by 0 bases and J by 16 bases, with 14 bases between. The germline CDR1 and CDR2 sequences are SGDLS and YYNGEE. Here the CDR3 reads CASSVAEGERFF. CDR3 coding DNA: TGTGCCAGCAGCGTAGCTGAAGGCGAGAGATTCTTC.

The chain recombines TRBV7-9 with TRBJ2-7; 9 positions agree with TRBD2. The length of the CDR3 is 21 residues. Trimming at V came to 1 base and at J to 7 bases, leaving 26 bases not matched to a gene. CDR1 is SEHNR, CDR2 FQNEAQ, per germline (reference sequence). Here the CDR3 reads CASSLEGPTRKREVILREQYF. The CDR3 bases are TGTGCCAGCAGCTTAGAGGGCCCGACTCGTAAGCGGGAGGTTATCCTACGGGAGCAGTACTTC.

The chain employs TRBV5-1 and TRBJ2-5; a weak D match, TRBD2 (5 bases). Germline V CDR1 and CDR2: SGHRS, YFSETQ. The CDR3 is 15 residues long. Trimming left V 6 bases short and J 2 bases short, with 17 bases between. The CDR3 protein is CASTEGRARQETQYF. CDR3 sequence (DNA): TGCGCCAGCACTGAGGGCCGGGCGAGGCAAGAGACCCAGTACTTC.